A single T cell receptor beta chain is shown here with its context. Its antigen is still unknown. This specimen comes from a study of shared clonotypes between healthy human individuals. Notes on the study in general: The researchers took only blood, and tissue repertoires probably look different.

J gave up 5 bases and V 6 bases, and 14 bases lay outside the gene matches. CDR1 is KGHSH and CDR2 is LQKENI in the germline V gene. This CDR3 is built from 16 residues. Profiled with immunoSEQ multiplex PCR; TCRdb holds only in-frame clones, not every one. The sample consists of roughly 2.1 million clones, 85% to 95% of them appearing once. The naive CD8 population came from CD45RO-negative cells selected for CCR7, without terminally differentiated effector memory CD45RA+ cells. This chain connects TRBV18 to TRBJ2-3; 7 bases line up with TRBD1. This TCR was sampled from a man between 18 and 35 years old in good health. Some clones in this sample may be carry-over from other donors' samples. Specimen: naive CD8+ T cells from PBMCs. CDR3 residues: CASSPNDRVRKDTQYF. Here the CDR3 DNA reads TGTGCCAGCTCGCCGAACGACAGGGTGAGGAAAGATACGCAGTATTTT.